The clone carrying this TCR beta chain was seen once. The target antigen is unknown. The data stem from a study of T cell responses to AZD1222 COVID-19 vaccine. Study observations and caveats: There were mostly white British donors and more females than males, and clonal diversity was possibly underestimated. Without day 14 samples, only post-peak T cell repertoires were studied.

The V and J ends lost 4 bases and 0 bases respectively, with 11 bases between them. The CDR3 has 15 residues. Germline-derived CDR1 and CDR2 are LNHDA and SQIVND (reference sequence). Profiling relied on immunoSEQ multiplex PCR, and the TCRdb table lists in-frame clones only, not all of them. The table lists around 74,000 clones, approximately 90% of them singletons. This chain links TRBV19 with TRBJ2-3; possible D gene TRBD2, 7 bases. This specimen consisted of peripheral blood, obtained on day 0 of MenACWY control vaccination. This sequence was found in an adult in good health. The CDR3 DNA reads as TGTGCCAGTAGTACGGGGGGCCCTAGCACAGATACGCAGTATTTT. Translating it yields CASSTGGPSTDTQYF. The full variable domain, completed using reference TRBV19 and TRBJ2-3, is DGGITQSPKYLFRKEGQNVTLSCEQNLNHDAMYWYRQDPGQGLRLIYYSQIVNDFQKGDIAEGYSVSREKKESFPLTVTSAQKNPTAFYLCASSTGGPSTDTQYFGPGTRLTVL.